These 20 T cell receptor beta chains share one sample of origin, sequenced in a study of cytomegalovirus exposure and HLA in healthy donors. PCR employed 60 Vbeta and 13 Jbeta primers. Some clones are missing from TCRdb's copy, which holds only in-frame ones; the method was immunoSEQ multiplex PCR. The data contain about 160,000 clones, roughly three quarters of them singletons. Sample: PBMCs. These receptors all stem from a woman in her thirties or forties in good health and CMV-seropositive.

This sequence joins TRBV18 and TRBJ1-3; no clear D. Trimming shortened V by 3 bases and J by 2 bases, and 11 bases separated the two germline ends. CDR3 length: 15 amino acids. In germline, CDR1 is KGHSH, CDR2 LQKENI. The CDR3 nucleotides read TGTGCCAGCTCACCGAGTCCCCCGGCTGGAAACACCATATATTTT. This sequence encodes CASSPSPPAGNTIYF.

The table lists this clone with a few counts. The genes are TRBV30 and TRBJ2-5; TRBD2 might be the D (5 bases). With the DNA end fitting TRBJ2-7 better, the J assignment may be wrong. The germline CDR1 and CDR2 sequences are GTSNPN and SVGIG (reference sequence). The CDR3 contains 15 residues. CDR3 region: CAWSAPELGSYEQYF. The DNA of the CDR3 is TGTGCCTGGAGTGCACCCGAACTAGGGTCCTACGAGCAGTACTTC.

The CDR3 spells CSVKDRVNYGYTF. The CDR3, as DNA: TGCAGCGTTAAGGACAGGGTTAACTATGGCTACACCTTC. This chain links TRBV29-1 with TRBJ1-2, with 8 bases fitting TRBD1. In germline, CDR1 is SQVTM, CDR2 ANQGSEA. The CDR3 covers 13 residues. The J segment lost 1 base and the V segment lost 5 bases, leaving 3 bases of the junction unmatched. Supplemented by reference TRBV29-1 and TRBJ1-2, the full variable domain reads SAVISQKPSRDICQRGTSLTIQCQVDSQVTMMFWYRQQPGQSLTLIATANQGSEATYESGFVIDKFPISRPNLTFSTLTVSNMSPEDSSIYLCSVKDRVNYGYTFGSGTRLTVV.

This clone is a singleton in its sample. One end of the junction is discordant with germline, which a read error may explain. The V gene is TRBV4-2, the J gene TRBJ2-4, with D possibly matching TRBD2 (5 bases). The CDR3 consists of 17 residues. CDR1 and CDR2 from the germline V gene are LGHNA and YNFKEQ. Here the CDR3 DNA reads TGTGCCAGCAGCCCCCCCCGCCCGGGAAAATCCAAAAACAGTCAGTACTTC. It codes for CASSPPRPGKSKNSQYF.

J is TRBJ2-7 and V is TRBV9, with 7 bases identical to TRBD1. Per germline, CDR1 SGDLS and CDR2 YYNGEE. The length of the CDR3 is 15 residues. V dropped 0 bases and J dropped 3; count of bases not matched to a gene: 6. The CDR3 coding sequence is TGTGCCAGCAGCGTAGCTCCGGGGACAGACTACGAGCAGTACTTC. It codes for CASSVAPGTDYEQYF. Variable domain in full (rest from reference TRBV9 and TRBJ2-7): DSGVTQTPKHLITATGQRVTLRCSPRSGDLSVYWYQQSLDQGLQFLIQYYNGEERAKGNILERFSAQQFPDLHSELNLSSLELGDSALYFCASSVAPGTDYEQYFGPGTRLTVT.

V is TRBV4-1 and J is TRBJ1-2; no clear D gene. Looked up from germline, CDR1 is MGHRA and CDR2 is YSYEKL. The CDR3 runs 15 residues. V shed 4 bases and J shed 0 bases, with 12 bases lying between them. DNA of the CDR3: TGCGCCAGCAGCCCCTCACTAGAGACTAACTATGGCTACACCTTC. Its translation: CASSPSLETNYGYTF.

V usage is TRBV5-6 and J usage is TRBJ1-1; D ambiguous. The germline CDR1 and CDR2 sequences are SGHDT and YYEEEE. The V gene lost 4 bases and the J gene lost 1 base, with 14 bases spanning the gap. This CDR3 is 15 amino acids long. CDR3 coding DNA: TGTGCCAGCAGCCGGCGTCAGAGGCAGAACACTGAAGCTTTCTTT. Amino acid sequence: CASSRRQRQNTEAFF.

In DNA, the CDR3 is TGTGCCAGCTCACCAACCGCCGCCGGGTCACCCCTCCACTTT. Translation: CASSPTAAGSPLHF. This rearrangement joins TRBV18 to TRBJ1-6, with D hard to call. CDR1 KGHSH and CDR2 LQKENI come from the germline V gene. Trimming removed 2 bases from V and 10 bases from J, with 12 bases in between. CDR3 length: 14 amino acids.

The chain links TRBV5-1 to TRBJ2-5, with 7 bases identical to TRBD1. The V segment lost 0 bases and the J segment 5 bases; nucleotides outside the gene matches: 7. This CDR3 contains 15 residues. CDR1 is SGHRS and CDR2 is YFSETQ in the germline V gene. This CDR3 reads CASSLDGRGQETQYF. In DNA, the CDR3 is TGCGCCAGCAGCTTGGACGGCAGGGGACAGGAGACCCAGTACTTC.

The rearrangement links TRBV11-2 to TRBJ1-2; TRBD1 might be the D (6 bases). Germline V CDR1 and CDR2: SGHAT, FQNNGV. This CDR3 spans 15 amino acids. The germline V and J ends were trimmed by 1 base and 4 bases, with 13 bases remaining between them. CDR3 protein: CASSLVGDTGYGYTF. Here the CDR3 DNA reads TGTGCCAGCAGCTTAGTCGGGGACACTGGCTATGGCTACACCTTC. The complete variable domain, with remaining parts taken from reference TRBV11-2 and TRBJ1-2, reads EAGVAQSPRYKIIEKRQSVAFWCNPISGHATLYWYQQILGQGPKLLIQFQNNGVVDDSQLPKDRFSAERLKGVDSTLKIQPAKLEDSAVYLCASSLVGDTGYGYTFGSGTRLTVV.

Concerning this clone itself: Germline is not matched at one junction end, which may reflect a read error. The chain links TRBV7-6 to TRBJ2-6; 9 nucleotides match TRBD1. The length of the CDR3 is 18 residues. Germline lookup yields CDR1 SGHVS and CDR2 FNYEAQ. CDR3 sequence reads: CASSPTGQGVSGANGLTF. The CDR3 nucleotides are TGTGCCAGCAGCCCGACGGGACAGGGAGTTTCTGGGGCCAACGGCCTGACTTTC.

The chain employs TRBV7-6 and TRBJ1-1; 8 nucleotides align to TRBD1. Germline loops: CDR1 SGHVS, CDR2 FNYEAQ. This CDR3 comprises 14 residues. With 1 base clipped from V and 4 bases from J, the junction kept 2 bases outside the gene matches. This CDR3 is CASSLDRGSTEAFF. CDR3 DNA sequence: TGTGCCAGCAGCTTAGACAGGGGGTCCACTGAAGCTTTCTTT.

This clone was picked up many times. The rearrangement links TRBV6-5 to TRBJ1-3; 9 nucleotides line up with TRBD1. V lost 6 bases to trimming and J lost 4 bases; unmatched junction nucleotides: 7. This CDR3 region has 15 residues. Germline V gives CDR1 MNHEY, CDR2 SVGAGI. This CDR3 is CASSSGTGMGNTIYF. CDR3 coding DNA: TGTGCCAGCAGCTCCGGGACAGGGATGGGAAACACCATATATTTT.

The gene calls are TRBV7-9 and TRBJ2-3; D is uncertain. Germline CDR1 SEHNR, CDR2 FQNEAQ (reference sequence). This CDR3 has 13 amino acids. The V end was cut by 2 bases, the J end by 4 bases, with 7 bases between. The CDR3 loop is CASSLSPADTQYF. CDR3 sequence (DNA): TGTGCCAGCAGCTTATCTCCGGCAGATACGCAGTATTTT.

The CDR3 coding sequence is TGTGCCAGTAGCAGGACAGGGATCTACAATGAGCAGTTCTTC. Translation: CASSRTGIYNEQFF. V and J are TRBV19 and TRBJ2-1; TRBD1 aligns across 8 bases. The CDR3 runs to 14 residues. After removal of 6 bases from V and 3 bases from J, the junction contained 4 bases not matched to a gene. Germline assignment: CDR1 LNHDA and CDR2 SQIVND (reference sequence).

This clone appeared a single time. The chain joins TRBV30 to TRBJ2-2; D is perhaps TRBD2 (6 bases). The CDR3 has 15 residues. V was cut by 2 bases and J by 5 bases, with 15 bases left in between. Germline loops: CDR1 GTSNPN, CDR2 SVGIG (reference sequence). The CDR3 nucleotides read TGTGCCTGGAGTAATAGTAGGGGAGGAACCGGGGAGCTGTTTTTT. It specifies CAWSNSRGGTGELFF. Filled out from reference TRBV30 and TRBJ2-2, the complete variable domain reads SQTIHQWPATLVQPVGSPLSLECTVEGTSNPNLYWYRQAAGRGLQLLFYSVGIGQISSEVPQNLSASRPQDRQFILSSKKLLLSDSGFYLCAWSNSRGGTGELFFGEGSRLTVL.

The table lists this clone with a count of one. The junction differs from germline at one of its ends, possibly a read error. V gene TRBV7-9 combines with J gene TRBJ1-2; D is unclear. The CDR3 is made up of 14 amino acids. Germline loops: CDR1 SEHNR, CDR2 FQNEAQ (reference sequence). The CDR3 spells CSSSLEAGLYGYTF. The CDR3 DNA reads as TGTTCCAGCAGCTTAGAGGCAGGTCTCTATGGCTACACCTTC.

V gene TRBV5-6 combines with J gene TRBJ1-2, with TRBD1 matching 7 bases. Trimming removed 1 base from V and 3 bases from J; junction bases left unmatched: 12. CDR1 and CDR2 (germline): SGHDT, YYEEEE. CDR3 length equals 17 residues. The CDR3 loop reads CASSLTGDMYLDYGYTF. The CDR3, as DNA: TGTGCCAGCAGCTTGACAGGGGACATGTATCTCGACTATGGCTACACCTTC.

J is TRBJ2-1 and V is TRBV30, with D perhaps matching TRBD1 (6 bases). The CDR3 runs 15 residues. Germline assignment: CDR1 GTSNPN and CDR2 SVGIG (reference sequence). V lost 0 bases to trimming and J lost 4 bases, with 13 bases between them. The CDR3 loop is CAWSVRGTVYNEQFF. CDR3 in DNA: TGTGCCTGGAGTGTAAGGGGGACCGTTTACAATGAGCAGTTCTTC. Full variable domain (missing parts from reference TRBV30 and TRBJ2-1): SQTIHQWPATLVQPVGSPLSLECTVEGTSNPNLYWYRQAAGRGLQLLFYSVGIGQISSEVPQNLSASRPQDRQFILSSKKLLLSDSGFYLCAWSVRGTVYNEQFFGPGTRLTVL.

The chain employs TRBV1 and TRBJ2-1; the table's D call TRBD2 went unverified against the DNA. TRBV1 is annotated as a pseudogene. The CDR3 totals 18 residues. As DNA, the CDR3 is TGCACCAGCAGCCAAGATTCGCCTTGCTTGCGGGGATACAATGAGCAGTTCTTC. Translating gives CTSSQDSPCLRGYNEQFF.